These T cell receptor beta chains were read from a single sample in a study of T cells in Graves' hyperthyroidism and ophthalmopathy. TCRdb reprocessed the multiplex PCR reads with MiXCR, giving one entry per CDR3 protein. This table has some 490,000 distinct CDR3 sequences, 20% to 25% appearing once. Input material: blood. All receptors derive from a woman in her 70s with Graves' ophthalmopathy. CDR3s leave out the opening cysteine and the closing phenylalanine or tryptophan. Expanded clones get a size class; other rows say once, few or many, or leave the size out.

clone size,V gene,J gene,CDR3 protein
.,TRBV5-1,TRBJ2-7,ASRSSEDGEQY
many,TRBV12-3/TRBV12-4,TRBJ2-7,ASSFGAASYEQY
few,TRBV2,TRBJ1-2,ASSEVPGRGRGYT
.,TRBV3-1,TRBJ2-7,ASSQEVVYEQY
many,TRBV6-2/TRBV6-3,TRBJ2-1,ASSFSGVAADEQF
few,TRBV12-3/TRBV12-4,TRBJ2-7,ASSRRQGDYEQY
many,TRBV11-2,TRBJ2-3,ASSLDRGRTDTQY
.,TRBV10-1,TRBJ2-3,ASRPTATSTDTQY
.,TRBV6-5,TRBJ2-3,ASSYSREALTDTQY
few,TRBV19,TRBJ2-4,ASSPTGVAKNIQY
.,TRBV2,TRBJ2-1,ASSFTSGAYNEQF
few,TRBV6-1,TRBJ1-1,ASSWGPKEAF
.,TRBV12-5,TRBJ2-3,ASGLYLPRGTDTQY
.,TRBV10-2,TRBJ1-5,ASSGAGGAFQPQH
few,TRBV9,TRBJ2-5,ASSIGQGQETQY
few,TRBV7-9,TRBJ2-2,ASSLALTEYTGELF
once,TRBV6-1,TRBJ2-7,ASSTPGYEQY
.,TRBV4-2,TRBJ2-5,ASSQVENQETQY
.,TRBV4-1,TRBJ2-7,ASSQDRAFSDEQY
.,TRBV6-1,TRBJ1-4,ASRRGVGEKLF
few,TRBV6-1,TRBJ2-1,ASSSNPGVSSYNEQF
.,TRBV7-2,TRBJ2-1,ASSPDYYNEQF
.,TRBV9,TRBJ1-6,ASSRYNRQGINSPLH
.,TRBV20-1,TRBJ1-5,SASPGQAPNQPQH
few,TRBV12-5,TRBJ1-5,ASGHRGGANQPQH